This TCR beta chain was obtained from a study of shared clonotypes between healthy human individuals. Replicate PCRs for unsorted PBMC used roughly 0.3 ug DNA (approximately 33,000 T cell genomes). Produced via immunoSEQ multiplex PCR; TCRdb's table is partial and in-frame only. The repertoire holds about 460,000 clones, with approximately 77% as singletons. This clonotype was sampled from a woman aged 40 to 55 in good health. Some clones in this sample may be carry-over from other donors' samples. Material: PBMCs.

The chain's CDR3 is CASRQGSAVAFF. The CDR3 nucleotides read TGTGCCAGCCGTCAGGGGAGCGCTGTAGCTTTCTTT. The gene calls are TRBV6-5 and TRBJ1-1, with D possibly being TRBD1 (6 bases). The germline V gene has CDR1 MNHEY and CDR2 SVGAGI. CDR3 length: 12 residues. With 8 bases removed from V and 10 bases from J, the gap between germline ends came to 17 bases.